This TCR beta chain comes out of a study of molecular identifiers for immune sequencing clone quantification. The V gene lost 5 bases and the J gene lost 4 bases, with 18 bases spanning the gap. This CDR3 comprises 15 residues. The germline V gene has CDR1 MNHEY and CDR2 SMNVEV (reference sequence). One entry per CDR3 protein, called by TCRdb with MiXCR from the PCR reads. The sample includes approximately 550,000 distinct CDR3 sequences, around 23% of them seen just once. This clonotype has only a few counts. The rearrangement links TRBV27 to TRBJ2-7; D may match TRBD1 or TRBD2 (6 bases each). Source material: naive CD8+ T cells from blood, with Jurkat cell RNA spiked in. This sample's subset: FACS-sorted CD8+CD4-CCR7+CD45RA+ naive T cells. The receptor comes from a human donor in good health. Some libraries in this study had Jurkat cell RNA spiked in. The CDR3 nucleotides read TGTGCCAGCAGTCCGAGGGGGGCAGAGACTTACGAGCAGTACTTC. Protein sequence: CASSPRGAETYEQYF.